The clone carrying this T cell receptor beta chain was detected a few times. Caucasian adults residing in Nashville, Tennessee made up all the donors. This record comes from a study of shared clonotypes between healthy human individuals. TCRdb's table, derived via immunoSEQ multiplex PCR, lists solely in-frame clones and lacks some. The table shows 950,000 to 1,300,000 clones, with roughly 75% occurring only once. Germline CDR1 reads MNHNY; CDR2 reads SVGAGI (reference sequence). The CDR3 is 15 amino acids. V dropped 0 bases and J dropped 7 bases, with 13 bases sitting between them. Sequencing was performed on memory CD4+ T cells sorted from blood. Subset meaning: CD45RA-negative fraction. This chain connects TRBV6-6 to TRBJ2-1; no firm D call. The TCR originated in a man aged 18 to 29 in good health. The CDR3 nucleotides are TGTGCCAGCAGTTACTCGATAGACACCGGGAATGAGCAGTTCTTC. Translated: CASSYSIDTGNEQFF.